The rows below give T cell receptor beta chains drawn from one sample of a study of response to subunit inactivated influenza vaccine. TCRdb reprocessed the RT-PCR reads with MiXCR, giving one entry per CDR3 protein. The sample comprises 800,000 to 1,000,000 distinct CDR3 sequences, 21% of which are singletons, and roughly 10% rests with the top ten. The specimen comprised PBMCs from blood, sampled approximately 5 days after vaccination. The receptors were sampled from a middle-aged man who received an inactivated influenza vaccine. The CDR3 runs from the conserved cysteine through the conserved F or W. The D gene is left open where the match is weak. Clone size is stated in some rows and not others, as once, few, many or a class when expanded.

clone_size j_call v_call d_call cdr3_nt cdr3_aa
few TRBJ2-2 TRBV28 . TGTGCCAGCCTAACCAGGGGCACCGGGGAGCTGTTTTTT CASLTRGTGELFF
. TRBJ2-1 TRBV28 . TGTGCCAGCGGGGACACCCGCCCCTACAATGAGCAGTTCTTC CASGDTRPYNEQFF
few TRBJ2-4 TRBV7-9 . TGTGCCAGCAGCAACCAGTGGGCCAAAAACATTCAGTACTTC CASSNQWAKNIQYF
. TRBJ1-2 TRBV12-3/TRBV12-4 . TGTGCCAGCAGTTTAGCCCCAGGGCCCGGCTACACCTTC CASSLAPGPGYTF
. TRBJ2-7 TRBV28 . TGTGCCAGCAGTTTACCCAAAGACAGGACCTACGAGCAGTACTTC CASSLPKDRTYEQYF
many TRBJ2-7 TRBV28 . TGTGCCAGCAGTTGGGGCGACGAGCAGTACTTC CASSWGDEQYF
few TRBJ2-2 TRBV20-1 TRBD2 TGCAGTGCGCAAGGACTAGCGGGGGGGGCGAACACCGGGGAGCTGTTTTTT CSAQGLAGGANTGELFF
few TRBJ2-7 TRBV20-1 TRBD2 TGCAGTGCTAGATCCTCTAGCGGGAGAGGCTCCGCCGAGCAGTACTTC CSARSSSGRGSAEQYF
. TRBJ2-6 TRBV6-2/TRBV6-3 TRBD1 TGTGCCAGCAGTTACGACAGGGTTAGCTCTGGGGCCAACGTCCTGACTTTC CASSYDRVSSGANVLTF
. TRBJ2-7 TRBV27 . TGTGCCAGCAGTCGAGCCGGGGGTTCGGCCTACGAGCAGTACTTC CASSRAGGSAYEQYF
few TRBJ2-7 TRBV6-1 TRBD2 TGTGCCAGCAAGCGGTTTCTAGCGGCACCATACGAGCAGTACTTC CASKRFLAAPYEQYF
. TRBJ1-1 TRBV19 . TGTGCCAGTACCTTAAGACAGAGAAACACTGAAGCTTTCTTT CASTLRQRNTEAFF
few TRBJ2-2 TRBV12-3/TRBV12-4 TRBD2 TGTGCCAGCAGTTTATGGCTAGCGGGACCGAACACCGGGGAGCTGTTTTTT CASSLWLAGPNTGELFF
few TRBJ2-2 TRBV6-1 . TGTGCCAGCAGTGAAGTTCAGGGGCACACCGGGGAGCTGTTTTTT CASSEVQGHTGELFF
few TRBJ1-1 TRBV7-8 . TGTGCCAGCAGCATTAAACAAAACACTGAAGCTTTCTTT CASSIKQNTEAFF
. TRBJ1-2 TRBV6-2/TRBV6-3 . TGTGCCAGCAGTTACGTGGACGTAGCTAACTATGGCTACACCTTC CASSYVDVANYGYTF
few TRBJ2-7 TRBV27 TRBD2 TGTGCCAGCAGTCCTCGGTCAGGGGGACTAGCGGGAGTGGGTACTTGGGAGCAGTACTTC CASSPRSGGLAGVGTWEQYF
few TRBJ2-1 TRBV6-2/TRBV6-3 TRBD1 TGTGCCAGCAAGGGACAGCGGAGCTCCTACAATGAGCAGTTCTTC CASKGQRSSYNEQFF
many TRBJ2-1 TRBV29-1 TRBD2 TGCAGCGTCGCGGGACTAGTAGATGAGCAGTTCTTC CSVAGLVDEQFF